Following are 8 T cell receptor beta chains from one sample sequenced in a study of blood T cell repertoires in COVID-19. Assay used: immunoSEQ multiplex PCR; TCRdb lists only in-frame clones, some missing. The sample contains fewer than 80,000 clones, 75% to 90% of which appear only once. The specimen sequenced was peripheral blood. These TCRs come from a human donor in a cohort sampled during active COVID-19.

This chain connects TRBV5-6 to TRBJ1-2; D is ambiguous. This CDR3 has 12 residues. The V and J ends lost 2 bases and 8 bases respectively, with 10 bases between them. CDR1 and CDR2 from the germline V gene are SGHDT and YYEEEE. CDR3 bases: TGTGCCAGCAGCTTATTGGGAGGCGGCTACACCTTC. Protein sequence: CASSLLGGGYTF.

This clone is a singleton in its sample. The chain uses TRBV19 and TRBJ1-5; tentatively, D is TRBD1 (5 bases). CDR3 size: 14 residues. V lost 5 bases, J lost 3 bases, and 11 bases lay in between. Germline CDR1 is LNHDA and CDR2 is SQIVND (reference sequence). Written as DNA, the CDR3 is TGTGCCAGTAGTCTCAGGGCCGACAATCAGCCCCAGCATTTT. It encodes CASSLRADNQPQHF.

The chain uses TRBV7-2 and TRBJ2-7; D is perhaps TRBD1 (6 bases). CDR3 length: 14 amino acids. Germline V gene data show CDR1 as SGHTA and CDR2 as FQGNSA. The V end was cut by 5 bases, the J end by 5 bases, with 16 bases between. The CDR3 DNA reads as TGTGCCAGCAGCCTAGTAAGGGGGATAAACGAGCAGTACTTC. Protein sequence: CASSLVRGINEQYF.

The chain carries TRBV5-1 and TRBJ2-4; tentative D call: TRBD2 (5 bases). This CDR3 has 16 amino acids. Germline lookup yields CDR1 SGHRS and CDR2 YFSETQ. Trimming shortened V by 3 bases and J by 0 bases, and 13 bases separated the two germline ends. CDR3 nucleotide sequence: TGCGCCAGCAGCTCCGGACCGGGAATAGCCAAAAACATTCAGTACTTC. This sequence encodes CASSSGPGIAKNIQYF. The entire variable domain, with the rest obtained from reference TRBV5-1 and TRBJ2-4, is as follows: KAGVTQTPRYLIKTRGQQVTLSCSPISGHRSVSWYQQTPGQGLQFLFEYFSETQRNKGNFPGRFSGRQFSNSRSEMNVSTLELGDSALYLCASSSGPGIAKNIQYFGAGTRLSVL.

The chain couples TRBV11-1 to TRBJ2-7; TRBD1 aligns across 7 bases. Germline assignment: CDR1 SGHAT and CDR2 FQDESV (reference sequence). V lost 2 bases, J lost 5 bases, and 9 bases stayed unmatched. The CDR3 sequence is 15 residues long. As DNA, the CDR3 is TGTGCCAGCAGCTTACCCGGGACAGTCACAAACGAGCAGTACTTC. Its protein is CASSLPGTVTNEQYF.

This clone was picked up one time. The genes are TRBV14 and TRBJ1-1, with 8 bases fitting TRBD1. V dropped 4 bases and J dropped 3; count of bases not matched to a gene: 7. The CDR3 runs to 15 residues. The germline gives CDR1 SGHDN, CDR2 FVKESK. CDR3 DNA sequence: TGTGCCAGCAGCCTATACAGGGGGGGGGACACTGAAGCTTTCTTT. It codes for CASSLYRGGDTEAFF.

V is TRBV5-1 and J is TRBJ2-3; 11 bases fit TRBD2. Germline assignment: CDR1 SGHRS and CDR2 YFSETQ. V was clipped by 2 bases and J by 0 bases; unmatched bases: 5. The CDR3 is 17 residues long. CDR3 in amino acids: CASSFRLAGGSTDTQYF. The CDR3 nucleotides read TGCGCCAGCAGCTTCCGGCTAGCGGGGGGTAGCACAGATACGCAGTATTTT.

Of note for this clone: The same CDR3 can be traced to other DNA sequences in this sample. The V gene is TRBV7-2, the J gene TRBJ2-7; 10 positions match TRBD2. J gave up 3 bases and V 5 bases, and 4 bases lay outside the gene matches. The CDR3 loop spans 14 amino acids. CDR1 and CDR2 from the germline V gene are SGHTA and FQGNSA. The CDR3 loop is CASSRLAGGYEQYF. The CDR3 nucleotides are TGTGCCAGCAGCCGTTTAGCGGGAGGCTACGAGCAGTACTTC.